This TCR beta chain stems from a study of control samples from healthy donors and cancer patients. The CDR3 runs to 16 residues. Germline CDR1 and CDR2: SGDLS and YYNGEE. The V and J ends lost 4 bases and 4 bases, in that order; junction bases with no gene match: 13. Method: immunoSEQ multiplex PCR; TCRdb's copy keeps in-frame clones and lacks some. The profile shows a few hundred thousand clones, 90% of them singletons. The sequencing sample was made of PBMCs. This TCR derives from a man in his forties or fifties with head and neck cancer. The genes are TRBV9 and TRBJ1-2, with 7 bases that match TRBD1. This CDR3 is CASSSPPDRVVYGYTF. As DNA, the CDR3 is TGTGCCAGCAGCTCCCCCCCCGACAGGGTGGTCTATGGCTACACCTTC.